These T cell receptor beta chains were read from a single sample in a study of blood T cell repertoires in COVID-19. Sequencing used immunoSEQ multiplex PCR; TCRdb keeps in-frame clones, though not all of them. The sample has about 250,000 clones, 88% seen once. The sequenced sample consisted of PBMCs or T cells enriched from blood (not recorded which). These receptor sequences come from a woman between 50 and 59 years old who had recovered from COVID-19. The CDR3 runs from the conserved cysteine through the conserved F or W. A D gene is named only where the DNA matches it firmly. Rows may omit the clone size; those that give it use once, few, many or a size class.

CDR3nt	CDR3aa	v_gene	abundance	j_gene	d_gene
TGTGCCAGCAGCTCTTACAATGAGCAGTTCTTC	CASSSYNEQFF	TRBV5-4	once	TRBJ2-1	-
TGTGCCATCAGTCTCGGACAGGAGATAAATGAAAAACTGTTTTTT	CAISLGQEINEKLFF	TRBV10-3	few	TRBJ1-4	TRBD1
TGTGCCAGCAGCCCCCGGGACAGGGTTGAAAAACTGTTTTTT	CASSPRDRVEKLFF	TRBV7-9	-	TRBJ1-4	TRBD1
TGTGCCAGCAGCCCCCGGATAGACAGGGTGGGCACCGGGGAGCTGTTTTTT	CASSPRIDRVGTGELFF	TRBV9	-	TRBJ2-2	TRBD1
TGCAGCGTCGAGAGGACTAGCGCAATTTACAATGAGCAGTTCTTC	CSVERTSAIYNEQFF	TRBV29-1	once	TRBJ2-1	TRBD2
TGTGCCAGCAGTTTAAACCCTAGCGGGACCTACGAGCAGTACTTC	CASSLNPSGTYEQYF	TRBV27	-	TRBJ2-7	TRBD2
TGCGCCAGCAGCCGCCAAGCCGGGACAGCCGGCACTGAAGCTTTCTTT	CASSRQAGTAGTEAFF	TRBV4-3	-	TRBJ1-1	TRBD1
TGTGCCAGCAGCTTAGCCAGGCTAGCGGATTACAATGAGCAGTTCTTC	CASSLARLADYNEQFF	TRBV11-2	-	TRBJ2-1	TRBD2
TGTGCCAGCAGCCCTTCGGGACATAGCGCAGATACGCAGTATTTT	CASSPSGHSADTQYF	TRBV5-4	-	TRBJ2-3	-
TGTGCCGCACCGTCGTTGGGGCTAGCGTGGGGGGGTAGCACAGATACGCAGTATTTT	CAAPSLGLAWGGSTDTQYF	TRBV9	-	TRBJ2-3	TRBD2
TGTGCCAGCAGCTTGGAGGGGTGGTTGGATTCACCCCTCCACTTT	CASSLEGWLDSPLHF	TRBV5-6	once	TRBJ1-6	-
TGTGCCAGCAGCCACTTTTCTTCTCGTAACTATGGCTACACCTTC	CASSHFSSRNYGYTF	TRBV5-4	few	TRBJ1-2	-
TGTGCCAGCAGTTACGACGGACTAGTGGGAGATACGCAGTATTTT	CASSYDGLVGDTQYF	TRBV6-2/TRBV6-3	once	TRBJ2-3	TRBD2
TGCGCCAGCAGCCAAGACGACAGGACAACTAATGAAAAACTGTTTTTT	CASSQDDRTTNEKLFF	TRBV4-1	-	TRBJ1-4	-
TGTGCCAGCAGCTTTGAGACTAGAAGGGCCGAGCAGTACTTC	CASSFETRRAEQYF	TRBV5-6	-	TRBJ2-7	-
TGCGCCAGCAGCCCGTCCGGACAGGGCTCGGGAAGTGGAACTTTCTTT	CASSPSGQGSGSGTFF	TRBV5-1	-	TRBJ1-1	TRBD1
TGCGCCAGCAGCCTGGGGGTGCGGCCGAACACTGAAGCTTTCTTT	CASSLGVRPNTEAFF	TRBV5-1	-	TRBJ1-1	-
TGTGCCAGCAGCAGAGGGTCTAGCGGCGTCAATGAGCAGTTCTTC	CASSRGSSGVNEQFF	TRBV9	-	TRBJ2-1	TRBD2
TGCGCCAGCAGCTTGGTTCCAGCGGGAGAAATGCTCTACGAGCAGTACTTC	CASSLVPAGEMLYEQYF	TRBV5-1	-	TRBJ2-7	TRBD2
TGTGCCAGCAGTTTATACGGCTCTGGGGCCAACGTCCTGACTTTC	CASSLYGSGANVLTF	TRBV27	-	TRBJ2-6	-
TGTGCCAGCAGCTTTCAGAGGGACACTGAAGCTTTCTTT	CASSFQRDTEAFF	TRBV7-2	few	TRBJ1-1	-
TGTGCCAGCAGCTACAGGGACACAGATACGCAGTATTTT	CASSYRDTDTQYF	TRBV7-9	-	TRBJ2-3	-
TGTGCCAGCACCCGGGACAGGCAGGGCTACGAGCAGTACTTC	CASTRDRQGYEQYF	TRBV28	-	TRBJ2-7	TRBD1
TGTGCCAGCAGCTTAGAGGGTGGGCTTTACCAGTACTGGAACACCGGGGAGCTGTTTTTT	CASSLEGGLYQYWNTGELFF	TRBV11-2	-	TRBJ2-2	-
TGTGCCAGCAGTTTGGGGAGGGCGGATGGCTACACCTTC	CASSLGRADGYTF	TRBV12-3/TRBV12-4	-	TRBJ1-2	-
TGTGCCAGCAGTTACTGGGAGGTCCTACTAGGTGGCTACACCTTC	CASSYWEVLLGGYTF	TRBV6-2/TRBV6-3	-	TRBJ1-2	-
TGCGCCAGCAGCTTGGAGGCAGGGTCGGACACCATATATTTT	CASSLEAGSDTIYF	TRBV5-1	once	TRBJ1-3	-
TGTGCCACCAGCAGAGAGGGGGCAGGACAGAGAGTCAATCAGCCCCAGCATTTT	CATSREGAGQRVNQPQHF	TRBV15	-	TRBJ1-5	-
TGCGCCAGCAGTGGTGGACTAGCGGGGACCTTGGGGAATGAGCAGTTCTTC	CASSGGLAGTLGNEQFF	TRBV10-1	-	TRBJ2-1	TRBD2
TGTGCCATCAGTGAGGTCCCCCGGGGGAACTCTGGAAACACCATATATTTT	CAISEVPRGNSGNTIYF	TRBV10-3	-	TRBJ1-3	-
TGTGCCAGCAGCCGGACAGTAAATAGCAATCAGCCCCAGCATTTT	CASSRTVNSNQPQHF	TRBV9	-	TRBJ1-5	-
TGTGCCAGCTCACCCGACGGGGGGAATTATGGCTACACCTTC	CASSPDGGNYGYTF	TRBV18	-	TRBJ1-2	-
TGTGCCAGCAGTTTACGGTCAGGGGGAGCCTATGGCTACACCTTC	CASSLRSGGAYGYTF	TRBV28	-	TRBJ1-2	TRBD1
TGTGCCAGCAGGCCGGGACTTAGCTCCTACAATGAGCAGTTCTTC	CASRPGLSSYNEQFF	TRBV6-5	-	TRBJ2-1	-
TGTGCCAGCAGTTCCAACCGGGACAGGCTCGCAAAACTGTTTTTT	CASSSNRDRLAKLFF	TRBV6-2/TRBV6-3	few	TRBJ1-4	TRBD1
TGTGCCAGCAGCCTCGACAGGACTCAGCCCCAGCATTTT	CASSLDRTQPQHF	TRBV7-8	-	TRBJ1-5	-
TGTGCCAGCAGTTTGGTACAGGGGGGGACTGAAGCTTTCTTT	CASSLVQGGTEAFF	TRBV28	-	TRBJ1-1	TRBD1
TGCGCCAGCAGCCAAGGTCTGATTTTTGGGGCGGGGTCCTACAATGAGCAGTTCTTC	CASSQGLIFGAGSYNEQFF	TRBV4-1	-	TRBJ2-1	-